The 17 T cell receptor beta chains in this list originate from one sample, sequenced in a study of blood T cell repertoires in COVID-19. Assay used: immunoSEQ multiplex PCR; TCRdb lists only in-frame clones, some missing. The sample consists of 95,000 to 150,000 clones, around 87% of them appearing once. The sequencing sample was made of peripheral blood. The receptors stem from a man aged 50-59 years with acute or convalescent COVID-19.

The J gene is TRBJ2-7, the V gene TRBV9, with D possibly being TRBD1 (6 bases). CDR1 is SGDLS and CDR2 is YYNGEE in the germline V gene. V lost 6 bases and J 5 bases, leaving 15 bases between the germline ends. CDR3 size: 13 residues. The CDR3 sequence is CASTSAGVDEQYF. The CDR3 bases are TGTGCCAGCACGTCGGCAGGGGTCGACGAGCAGTACTTC.

The CDR3 reads CASSVRGLWGDEQYF. The CDR3 coding sequence is TGTGCCAGCAGCGTACGCGGTCTGTGGGGAGACGAGCAGTACTTC. The chain is built from TRBV9 and TRBJ2-7, with a tentative D call TRBD2 (5 bases). Germline lookup yields CDR1 SGDLS and CDR2 YYNGEE. The CDR3 consists of 15 residues. V shed 1 base and J shed 5 bases, with 16 bases lying between them.

CDR3 residues: CASSYGATGTYEQYF. The CDR3, as DNA: TGTGCCAGCAGTTACGGGGCGACGGGTACCTACGAGCAGTACTTC. The chain joins TRBV6-2 or TRBV6-3 to TRBJ2-7, with D tentatively TRBD1 (5 bases). The CDR3 covers 15 residues. Germline lookup yields CDR1 MNHEY and CDR2 SVGEGT. V gave up 2 bases and J gave up 2 bases, with 13 bases separating them.

This chain uses TRBV5-4 with TRBJ2-3, with unresolved D. V was shortened by 2 bases and J by 4 bases, with 11 bases between the two germline ends. This CDR3 is 14 amino acids long. Germline V gene sequence: CDR1 SGHNT, CDR2 YYREEE (reference sequence). CDR3 loop: CASSFLSGSDTQYF. CDR3 coding DNA: TGTGCCAGCAGCTTTTTATCTGGCTCAGATACGCAGTATTTT.

The chain uses TRBV30 and TRBJ1-6; 7 nucleotides line up with TRBD1. Germline lookup yields CDR1 GTSNPN and CDR2 SVGIG (reference sequence). This CDR3 region has 15 residues. The ends lost 1 base at V and 7 bases at J; junction bases unmatched: 7. Here the CDR3 DNA reads TGTGCCTGGAGTGAACGACAGGGTTGGAATTCACCCCTCCACTTT. This translates into CAWSERQGWNSPLHF.

The chain employs TRBV30 and TRBJ1-4; the match to TRBD1 covers 8 bases. Losses at the gene ends were 1 base for V and 0 bases for J; bases not matched to a gene: 1. The CDR3 covers 15 residues. Per the germline V gene, CDR1 is GTSNPN and CDR2 is SVGIG (reference sequence). This CDR3 reads CAWSGGQATNEKLFF. The DNA for the CDR3 is TGTGCCTGGAGTGGGGGACAGGCAACTAATGAAAAACTGTTTTTT. The full variable domain, with the rest looked up from reference TRBV30 and TRBJ1-4, is SQTIHQWPATLVQPVGSPLSLECTVEGTSNPNLYWYRQAAGRGLQLLFYSVGIGQISSEVPQNLSASRPQDRQFILSSKKLLLSDSGFYLCAWSGGQATNEKLFFGSGTQLSVL.

This clone has only a few counts. The V gene is TRBV4-3, the J gene TRBJ2-7; perhaps TRBD2 as D (6 bases). The CDR3 length is 13 residues. Germline values: CDR1 LGHNA, CDR2 YSLEER. The V end lost 3 bases, the J end lost 6 bases, and 12 bases lay between the germline ends. CDR3 loop: CASSQRPGLEQYF. In DNA form, the CDR3 reads TGCGCCAGCAGCCAGCGACCGGGACTCGAGCAGTACTTC.

The gene calls are TRBV30 and TRBJ2-5; 11 bases are a match to TRBD1. CDR1 is GTSNPN, CDR2 SVGIG, per germline (reference sequence). Trimming took 1 base from V and 0 from J; bases not matched to a gene: 1. The CDR3 consists of 15 residues. Here the CDR3 DNA reads TGTGCCTGGAGTGGGGACAGGGGGTACCAAGAGACCCAGTACTTC. As protein: CAWSGDRGYQETQYF.

The chain's CDR3 is CAISDATGQPNSPLHF. Here the CDR3 DNA reads TGTGCCATCAGTGACGCAACAGGCCAGCCTAATTCACCCCTCCACTTT. The chain recombines TRBV10-3 with TRBJ1-6, with a weak D call TRBD1 (5 bases). Germline CDR1 ENHRY, CDR2 SYGVKD. The CDR3 is 16 amino acids. The V end lost 3 bases, the J end lost 6 bases, and 15 bases lay between the germline ends.

The chain couples TRBV28 to TRBJ1-4; the match to TRBD1 covers 8 bases. V gave up 5 bases and J gave up 2 bases; unmatched junction bases: 10. This CDR3 contains 17 residues. CDR1 and CDR2 from the germline V gene are MDHEN and SYDVKM. For the CDR3, the DNA is TGTGCCAGCAGTCCACTCAGGGGGCTTGGGACTAATGAAAAACTGTTTTTT. It translates to CASSPLRGLGTNEKLFF.

This clone was seen just once. The chain employs TRBV5-8 and TRBJ2-6, with D perhaps matching TRBD1 (5 bases). V lost 6 bases to trimming and J lost 0 bases, with 16 bases between them. Germline assignment: CDR1 SGHTS and CDR2 YDEGEE. The length of the CDR3 is 17 residues. CDR3 bases: TGTGCCAGCATCATACCCAGGGCCAACTCTGGGGCCAACGTCCTGACTTTC. Amino acid sequence: CASIIPRANSGANVLTF.

The chain recombines TRBV11-2 with TRBJ2-7; a weak D match, TRBD2 (5 bases). The CDR3 is made up of 15 amino acids. V was pared by 4 bases and J by 0 bases, with 13 bases between. CDR1 and CDR2 from the germline V gene are SGHAT and FQNNGV. CDR3 in amino acids: CASSYSTGSSYEQYF. The CDR3 region has the DNA TGTGCCAGCAGCTATAGCACGGGGAGCTCCTACGAGCAGTACTTC.

The rearrangement uses TRBV5-1 and TRBJ2-7; a possible D gene is TRBD2 (6 bases). Between the trimmed V and J ends, which lost 2 bases and 3 bases, there was a span of 9 bases. The length of the CDR3 is 13 residues. Germline V CDR1 and CDR2: SGHRS, YFSETQ. As DNA, the CDR3 is TGCGCCAGCAGCTTTGGGGGGAGCTACGAGCAGTACTTC. Its protein product is CASSFGGSYEQYF. Filled out from reference TRBV5-1 and TRBJ2-7, the complete variable domain reads KAGVTQTPRYLIKTRGQQVTLSCSPISGHRSVSWYQQTPGQGLQFLFEYFSETQRNKGNFPGRFSGRQFSNSRSEMNVSTLELGDSALYLCASSFGGSYEQYFGPGTRLTVT.

The CDR3 here is CASSLAGISTEAFF. The CDR3 nucleotides read TGTGCCAGCAGCTTAGCAGGGATAAGCACTGAAGCTTTCTTT. The chain carries TRBV11-3 and TRBJ1-1, with a weak D call TRBD1 (5 bases). Germline V gene sequence: CDR1 SGHNT, CDR2 YENEEA. V dropped 1 base and J dropped 4 bases, with 10 bases sitting between them. The CDR3 spans 14 residues.

The chain links TRBV7-9 to TRBJ2-1, with D possibly matching TRBD2 (6 bases). V was pared by 3 bases and J by 6 bases, with 15 bases between. CDR3 size: 15 residues. The germline V gene has CDR1 SEHNR and CDR2 FQNEAQ (reference sequence). CDR3 in DNA: TGTGCCAGCAGCTTTGAGGAGGGCCGTAGCAATGAGCAGTTCTTC. It encodes CASSFEEGRSNEQFF.

This clone appeared a single time. The rearrangement uses TRBV5-1 and TRBJ1-4; 7 nucleotides align to TRBD1. Germline V gene lookup returns CDR1 SGHRS and CDR2 YFSETQ. After removal of 4 bases from V and 7 bases from J, the junction contained 4 bases not matched to a gene. The CDR3 has 13 residues. CDR3 bases: TGCGCCAGCAGCCTTCGGGACAGTGAAAAACTGTTTTTT. Translated, it gives CASSLRDSEKLFF. The full variable domain, rest sourced from reference TRBV5-1 and TRBJ1-4, is KAGVTQTPRYLIKTRGQQVTLSCSPISGHRSVSWYQQTPGQGLQFLFEYFSETQRNKGNFPGRFSGRQFSNSRSEMNVSTLELGDSALYLCASSLRDSEKLFFGSGTQLSVL.

The gene calls are TRBV6-4 and TRBJ2-3; no firm D call. The CDR3 is made up of 14 amino acids. CDR1 and CDR2 from the germline V gene are MRHNA and SNTAGT. Trimming stripped 0 bases from V and 6 bases from J, with 10 bases between. The CDR3 DNA follows: TGTGCCAGCAGTGACTCGGGCAGCAGGGATACGCAGTATTTT. Translating it yields CASSDSGSRDTQYF.